This passage covers 14 T cell receptor beta chains from one sample sequenced in a study of blood T cell repertoires in COVID-19. Profiling relied on immunoSEQ multiplex PCR, and the TCRdb table lists in-frame clones only, not all of them. The sample yields 110,000 to 150,000 clones, around 82% seen once. The sample was PBMCs or T cells enriched from blood (not recorded which). The receptors here all came from a woman aged 45-60 years who had recovered from COVID-19.

This clone showed up just a few times. V gene TRBV10-3 combines with J gene TRBJ1-1; 10 bases are a match to TRBD1. The CDR3 contains 14 residues. Germline CDR1 is ENHRY and CDR2 is SYGVKD. The junction had 1 base not matched to a gene; V was cut back by 4 bases and J by 2 bases. CDR3 in DNA: TGTGCCATCAGTGGACAGGGGGCAAACACTGAAGCTTTCTTT. Translation gives CAISGQGANTEAFF.

This clone was picked up one time. The chain uses TRBV4-2 and TRBJ2-7, with TRBD1 matching 9 bases. The CDR3 totals 15 residues. Looked up from germline, CDR1 is LGHNA and CDR2 is YNFKEQ. V lost 4 bases and J lost 3; bases outside the gene matches: 7. The CDR3 sequence is CASSPPGQGFYEQYF. CDR3 sequence (DNA): TGTGCCAGCAGCCCCCCGGGACAGGGATTCTACGAGCAGTACTTC.

This clone was observed a handful of times. V usage is TRBV11-2 and J usage is TRBJ2-1, with D perhaps matching TRBD1 (5 bases). This CDR3 has 17 amino acids. Trimming stripped 0 bases from V and 2 bases from J, with 14 bases between. Germline V gives CDR1 SGHAT, CDR2 FQNNGV. In DNA, the CDR3 is TGTGCCAGCAGCTTAGATTCCCGACAGTCAACCTACAATGAGCAGTTCTTC. This sequence encodes CASSLDSRQSTYNEQFF.

V usage is TRBV5-4 and J usage is TRBJ2-7; TRBD1 agrees at 11 bases. The V gene's germline CDR1 is SGHNT and CDR2 YYREEE (reference sequence). The ends lost 3 bases at V and 2 bases at J; junction bases unmatched: 4. The CDR3 runs 15 residues. CDR3 sequence reads: CASSSGTGGPYEQYF. CDR3 nucleotide sequence: TGTGCCAGCAGCTCCGGGACAGGGGGACCCTACGAGCAGTACTTC.

The V call is TRBV24-1, the J call TRBJ1-4; no definite D call. V lost 3 bases, J lost 4 bases, and 11 bases lay in between. Germline V gene sequence: CDR1 KGHDR, CDR2 SFDVKD. CDR3 length: 15 amino acids. The DNA for the CDR3 is TGTGCCACCAGTGATCCGACACTTAATAATGAAAAACTGTTTTTT. Amino acids: CATSDPTLNNEKLFF.

In its sample, this clone was seen a few times. The rearrangement joins TRBV7-9 to TRBJ1-2; TRBD1 matches 10 bases. Germline loops: CDR1 SEHNR, CDR2 FQNEAQ (reference sequence). J gave up 8 bases and V 4 bases, and 13 bases lay outside the gene matches. There are 16 residues in the CDR3. The CDR3 DNA sequence: TGTGCCAGCAGCTCGACGTACCCGGGACAGGGGCCCGGCTACACCTTC. This translates into CASSSTYPGQGPGYTF.

The chain links TRBV5-6 to TRBJ2-2, with 11 bases that match TRBD1. The V gene's germline CDR1 is SGHDT and CDR2 YYEEEE. This CDR3 contains 19 residues. The ends lost 4 bases at V and 5 bases at J; junction bases unmatched: 16. The DNA of the CDR3 is TGTGCCAGCAGCCGGTTGGACAGGGGGCAGTTTTCGGGGACCGGGGAGCTGTTTTTT. Its translation is CASSRLDRGQFSGTGELFF.

This chain uses TRBV7-2 with TRBJ2-7, with 9 bases that match TRBD1. This CDR3 is built from 15 residues. CDR1 SGHTA and CDR2 FQGNSA come from the germline V gene. V lost 5 bases to trimming and J lost 4 bases; unmatched junction nucleotides: 9. In DNA, the CDR3 is TGTGCCAGCAGCAAAACCTCGGGACAGGGTTACGAGCAGTACTTC. Translated, it gives CASSKTSGQGYEQYF.

The chain combines TRBV30 with TRBJ1-6; D ambiguous. CDR1 is GTSNPN, CDR2 SVGIG, per germline (reference sequence). The CDR3 runs 13 residues. Trimming took 2 bases from V and 5 from J, leaving 7 bases between them. CDR3 sequence reads: CAWSSGDNSPLHF. DNA of the CDR3: TGTGCCTGGAGTTCGGGAGATAATTCACCCCTCCACTTT.

V gene TRBV5-1 combines with J gene TRBJ2-3; 15 nucleotides match TRBD2. The length of the CDR3 is 17 residues. Per the germline V gene, CDR1 is SGHRS and CDR2 is YFSETQ. V was pared by 0 bases and J by 2 bases, with 1 base of the junction left unmatched. Written as DNA, the CDR3 is TGCGCCAGCAGCTTGGGGACTAGCGGGGGGGCCACAGATACGCAGTATTTT. Protein sequence: CASSLGTSGGATDTQYF.

The genes are TRBV29-1 and TRBJ2-4; a possible D gene is TRBD1 (5 bases). V dropped 1 base and J dropped 6 bases, with 10 bases sitting between them. This CDR3 has 13 amino acids. Germline-derived CDR1 and CDR2 are SQVTM and ANQGSEA. In nucleotides, the CDR3 is TGCAGCGTTGAAGGCAGGGATACAAACATTCAGTACTTC. Protein sequence: CSVEGRDTNIQYF. Drawing the rest from reference TRBV29-1 and TRBJ2-4, the complete variable domain is SAVISQKPSRDICQRGTSLTIQCQVDSQVTMMFWYRQQPGQSLTLIATANQGSEATYESGFVIDKFPISRPNLTFSTLTVSNMSPEDSSIYLCSVEGRDTNIQYFGAGTRLSVL.

The chain uses TRBV14 and TRBJ2-3, with 8 bases matching TRBD2. V was pared by 4 bases and J by 5 bases, with 11 bases of the junction left unmatched. Germline lookup yields CDR1 SGHDN and CDR2 FVKESK. This CDR3 contains 16 residues. CDR3 bases: TGTGCCAGCAGCCCGACGGGGCGGGGGGAACGAGATACGCAGTATTTT. Its translation: CASSPTGRGERDTQYF.

The chain links TRBV30 to TRBJ1-2; tentative D call: TRBD1 (5 bases). Germline loops: CDR1 GTSNPN, CDR2 SVGIG (reference sequence). Trimming took 0 bases from V and 4 from J, leaving 15 bases between them. This CDR3 has 15 residues. The CDR3 protein is CAWSVAGGASYGYTF. As DNA, the CDR3 is TGTGCCTGGAGTGTTGCGGGGGGTGCTTCCTATGGCTACACCTTC.

The chain links TRBV19 to TRBJ1-1, with TRBD1 as a possible D gene (5 bases). V was shortened by 5 bases and J by 0 bases, with 19 bases between the two germline ends. The length of the CDR3 is 17 residues. CDR1 is LNHDA, CDR2 SQIVND, per germline (reference sequence). For the CDR3, the DNA is TGTGCCAGTAGTGCCAACTCCCGACAGATGATGAACACTGAAGCTTTCTTT. Its translation: CASSANSRQMMNTEAFF.